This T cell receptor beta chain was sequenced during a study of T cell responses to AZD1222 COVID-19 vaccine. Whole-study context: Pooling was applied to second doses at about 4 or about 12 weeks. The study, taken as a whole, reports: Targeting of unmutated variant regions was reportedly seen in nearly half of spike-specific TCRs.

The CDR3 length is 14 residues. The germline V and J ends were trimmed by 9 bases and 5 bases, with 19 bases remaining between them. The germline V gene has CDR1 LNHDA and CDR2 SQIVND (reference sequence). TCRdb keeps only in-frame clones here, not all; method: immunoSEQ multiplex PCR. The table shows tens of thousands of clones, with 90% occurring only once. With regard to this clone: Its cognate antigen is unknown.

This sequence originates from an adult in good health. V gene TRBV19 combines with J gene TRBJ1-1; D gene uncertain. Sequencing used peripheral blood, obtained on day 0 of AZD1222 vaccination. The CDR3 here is CASTKTAQRTEAFF. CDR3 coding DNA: TGTGCCAGCACAAAGACTGCTCAGAGGACTGAAGCTTTCTTT.